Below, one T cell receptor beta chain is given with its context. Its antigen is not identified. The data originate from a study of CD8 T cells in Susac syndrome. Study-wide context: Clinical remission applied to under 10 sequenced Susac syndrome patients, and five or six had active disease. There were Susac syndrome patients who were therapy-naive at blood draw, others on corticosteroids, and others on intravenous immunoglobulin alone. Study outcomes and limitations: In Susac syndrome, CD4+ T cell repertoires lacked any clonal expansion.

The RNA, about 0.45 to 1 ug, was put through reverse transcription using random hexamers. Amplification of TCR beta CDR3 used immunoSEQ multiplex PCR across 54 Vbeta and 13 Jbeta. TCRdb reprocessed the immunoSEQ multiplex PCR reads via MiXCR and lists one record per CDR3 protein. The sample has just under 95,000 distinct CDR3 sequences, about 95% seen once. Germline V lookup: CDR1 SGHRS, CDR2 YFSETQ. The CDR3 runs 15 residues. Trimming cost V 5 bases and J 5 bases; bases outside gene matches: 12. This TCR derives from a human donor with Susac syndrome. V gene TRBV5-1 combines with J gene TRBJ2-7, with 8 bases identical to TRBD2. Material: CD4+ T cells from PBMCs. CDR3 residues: CASSRGFSGDHEQYF. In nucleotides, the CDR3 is TGCGCCAGCAGTCGTGGGTTTAGCGGGGACCACGAGCAGTACTTC.